The 5 T cell receptor beta chains listed next were all sequenced from one sample in a study of T-cell reconstitution after alpha-beta-depleted transplantation in children. TCRbeta library preparation incorporated unique molecular identifiers. In TCRdb, the PCR reads were re-called with MiXCR into one record per CDR3 protein. The sample lists approximately 350,000 distinct CDR3 sequences, about 9.3% seen once, with approximately 2.3% in the top ten. The sequences come from PBMCs from the stem cell graft donor, collected from the stem cell graft. All receptors come from a human donor who donated a stem cell graft to a child with acute lymphoblastic leukemia.

This clonotype has a handful of counts. The chain employs TRBV4-3 and TRBJ2-1, with no clear D. The CDR3 is 15 amino acids. The germline V and J ends were trimmed by 4 bases and 2 bases, with 12 bases remaining between them. The germline V gene has CDR1 LGHNA and CDR2 YSLEER. The CDR3 region is CASSRNINAYNEQFF. In DNA, the CDR3 is TGCGCCAGCAGCCGGAACATTAATGCCTACAATGAGCAGTTCTTC.

This chain links TRBV7-2 with TRBJ1-1; TRBD1 matches at 9 bases. This CDR3 spans 17 amino acids. In germline, CDR1 is SGHTA, CDR2 FQGNSA. The ends lost 5 bases at V and 4 bases at J; junction bases unmatched: 14. CDR3 bases: TGTGCCAGCAGCGCGACCGGGACAGGGCCCCGTGTCACTGAAGCTTTCTTT. The encoded protein is CASSATGTGPRVTEAFF.

The chain is built from TRBV6-1 and TRBJ1-1; 10 bases line up with TRBD1. The junction had 8 bases not matched to a gene; V was cut back by 9 bases and J by 4 bases. The CDR3 has 14 amino acids. Looked up from germline, CDR1 is MNHNS and CDR2 is SASEGT. In DNA, the CDR3 is TGTGCCAGTCCCGGGACAGGGGCTCGCACTGAAGCTTTCTTT. It encodes CASPGTGARTEAFF.

The J gene is TRBJ2-5, the V gene TRBV29-1; D might be TRBD2 (6 bases). This CDR3 is built from 12 residues. The V end lost 6 bases, the J end lost 1 base, and 9 bases lay between the germline ends. From germline, CDR1 is SQVTM and CDR2 ANQGSEA. CDR3 in amino acids: CSVRDFQETQYF. For the CDR3, the DNA is TGCAGCGTCCGGGACTTCCAAGAGACCCAGTACTTC. Full variable domain (rest looked up from reference TRBV29-1 and TRBJ2-5): SAVISQKPSRDICQRGTSLTIQCQVDSQVTMMFWYRQQPGQSLTLIATANQGSEATYESGFVIDKFPISRPNLTFSTLTVSNMSPEDSSIYLCSVRDFQETQYFGPGTRLLVL.

This chain uses TRBV29-1 with TRBJ1-1; D may be TRBD1 (6 bases). Germline CDR1 reads SQVTM; CDR2 reads ANQGSEA. V was clipped by 6 bases and J by 11 bases, with 16 bases between them. The length of the CDR3 is 11 residues. The CDR3 nucleotides read TGCAGCGTCGATCAGGGGTTTGGGGCTTTCTTT. This codes for CSVDQGFGAFF.